This paragraph reports one T cell receptor beta chain. Trimming shortened V by 4 bases and J by 0 bases, and 12 bases separated the two germline ends. The germline V gene has CDR1 SGHVS and CDR2 FQNEAQ. This CDR3 is 15 amino acids long. Only in-frame clones appear in the TCRdb table, and some are missing; sequencing was by immunoSEQ multiplex PCR. Here the sample spans about 99,000 clones, roughly 76% being singletons. The data were taken from a study of blood T cell repertoires in COVID-19. Sequenced input: peripheral blood. The receptor's source is a man older than 75 with COVID-19, enrolled during active disease. This chain uses TRBV7-8 with TRBJ1-1, with D perhaps matching TRBD1 (6 bases). In nucleotides, the CDR3 is TGTGCCAGCAGCTCACCGACAGGTTTGAACACTGAAGCTTTCTTT. It yields the protein CASSSPTGLNTEAFF.